This TCR beta chain was sequenced in a study of T cell repertoires in cytomegalovirus infection. General observations from the study: Dominant in the ex vivo response were TCR beta clonotypes restricted by HLA-C and specific for CMV.

This clonotype was seen more than once but under ten times. Its antigen remains unidentified. In TCRdb, the reads were re-called with MiXCR into one record per CDR3 protein. The sample consists of 450,000 to 550,000 distinct CDR3 sequences, 40% to 50% of them appearing once. The CDR3 loop spans 14 amino acids. V was pared by 3 bases and J by 6 bases, with 10 bases between. From germline, CDR1 is SGHNT and CDR2 YYREEE (reference sequence). The receptor was isolated from a human donor in good health (CMV status not recorded). Some clones in this sample may be carry-over from other donors' samples. The chain recombines TRBV5-4 with TRBJ1-6; D remains ambiguous. Material: cultured PBMCs, obtained from culture after CMV antigen stimulation. CDR3: CASSSPPTNSPLHF. The CDR3 nucleotides are TGTGCCAGCAGCTCCCCTCCTACTAATTCACCCCTCCACTTT.